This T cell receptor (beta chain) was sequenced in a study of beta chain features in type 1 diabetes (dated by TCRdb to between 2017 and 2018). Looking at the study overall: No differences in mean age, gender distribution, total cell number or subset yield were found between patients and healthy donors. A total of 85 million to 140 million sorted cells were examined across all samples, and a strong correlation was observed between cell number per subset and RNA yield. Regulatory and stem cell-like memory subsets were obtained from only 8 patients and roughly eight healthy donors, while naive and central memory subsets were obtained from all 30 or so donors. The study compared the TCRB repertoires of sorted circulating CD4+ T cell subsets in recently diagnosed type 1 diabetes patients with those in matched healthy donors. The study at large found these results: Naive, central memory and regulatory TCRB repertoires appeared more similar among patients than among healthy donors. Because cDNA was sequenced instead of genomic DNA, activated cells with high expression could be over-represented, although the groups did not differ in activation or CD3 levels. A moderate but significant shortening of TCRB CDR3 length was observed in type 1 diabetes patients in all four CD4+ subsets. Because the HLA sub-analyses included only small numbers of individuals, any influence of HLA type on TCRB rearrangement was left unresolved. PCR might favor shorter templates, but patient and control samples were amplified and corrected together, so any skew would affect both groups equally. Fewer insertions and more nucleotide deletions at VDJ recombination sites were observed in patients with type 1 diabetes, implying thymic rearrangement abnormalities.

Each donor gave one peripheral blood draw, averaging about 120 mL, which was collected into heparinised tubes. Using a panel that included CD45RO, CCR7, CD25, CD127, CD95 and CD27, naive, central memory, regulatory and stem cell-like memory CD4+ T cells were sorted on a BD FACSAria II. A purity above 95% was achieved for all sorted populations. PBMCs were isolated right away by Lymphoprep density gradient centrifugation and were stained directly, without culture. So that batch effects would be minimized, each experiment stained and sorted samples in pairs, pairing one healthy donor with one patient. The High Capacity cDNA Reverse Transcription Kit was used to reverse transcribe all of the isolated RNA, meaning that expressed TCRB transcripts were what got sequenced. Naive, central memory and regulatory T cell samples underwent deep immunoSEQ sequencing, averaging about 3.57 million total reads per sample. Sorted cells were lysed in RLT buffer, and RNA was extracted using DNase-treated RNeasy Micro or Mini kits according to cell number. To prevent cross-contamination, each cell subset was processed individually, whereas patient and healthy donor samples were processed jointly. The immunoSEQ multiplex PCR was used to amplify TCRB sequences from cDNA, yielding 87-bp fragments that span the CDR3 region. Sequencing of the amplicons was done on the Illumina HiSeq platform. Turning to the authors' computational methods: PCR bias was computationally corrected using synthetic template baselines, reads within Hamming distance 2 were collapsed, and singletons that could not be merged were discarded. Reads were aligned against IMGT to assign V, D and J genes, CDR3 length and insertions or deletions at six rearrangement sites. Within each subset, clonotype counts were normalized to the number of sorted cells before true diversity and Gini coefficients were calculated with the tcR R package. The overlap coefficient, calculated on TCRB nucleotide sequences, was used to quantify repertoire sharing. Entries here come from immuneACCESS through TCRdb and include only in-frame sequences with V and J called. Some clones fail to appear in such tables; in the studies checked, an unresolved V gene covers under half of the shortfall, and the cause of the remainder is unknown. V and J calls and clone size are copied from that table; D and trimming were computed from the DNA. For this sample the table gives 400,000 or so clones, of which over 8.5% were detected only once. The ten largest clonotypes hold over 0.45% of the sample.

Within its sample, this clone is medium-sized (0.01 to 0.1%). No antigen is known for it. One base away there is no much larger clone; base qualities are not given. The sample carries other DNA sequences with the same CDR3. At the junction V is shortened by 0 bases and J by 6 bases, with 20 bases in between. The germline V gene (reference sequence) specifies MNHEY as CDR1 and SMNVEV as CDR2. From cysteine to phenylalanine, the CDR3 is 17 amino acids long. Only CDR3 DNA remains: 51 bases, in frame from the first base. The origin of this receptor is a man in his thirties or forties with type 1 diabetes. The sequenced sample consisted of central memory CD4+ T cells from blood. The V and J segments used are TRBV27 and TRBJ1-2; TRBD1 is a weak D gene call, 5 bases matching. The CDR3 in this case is CASSLSSSGRSPDGYTF. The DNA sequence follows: TGTGCCAGCAGTTTATCGTCGTCAGGGCGAAGTCCCGATGGCTACACCTTC.